This T cell receptor (beta chain) came from a study of CD8 T cells in Susac syndrome. After extraction with the RNeasy kit, about 0.45 to 1 ug of the RNA was reverse transcribed using random hexamers. The TCR beta CDR3 was amplified by immunoSEQ multiplex PCR across 54 Vbeta, 13 Jbeta. TCRdb fed the immunoSEQ multiplex PCR reads into MiXCR, producing one record per CDR3 protein. This table has a few hundred thousand distinct CDR3 sequences, roughly 96% appearing once. TCR beta sequencing was performed on blood CD8+ and CD4+ T cells. Negative isolation was used for CD8+ and CD4+ T cells, and FACS enrichment was applied to TEMRA cells. The CDR3 sequence is 13 residues long. The germline CDR1 and CDR2 sequences are MNHEY and SMNVEV (reference sequence). Trimming took 2 bases from V and 3 from J, leaving 2 bases between them.

The TCR originated in a human donor with multiple sclerosis. What was sequenced was CD4+ T cells from PBMCs. The chain is built from TRBV27 and TRBJ2-6; D gene unclear. DNA for the CDR3: TGTGCCAGCAGTTTACGTGGGGCCAACGTCCTGACTTTC. As protein: CASSLRGANVLTF.